This passage covers 9 T cell receptor beta chains from one sample sequenced in a study of blood T cells in healthy people across ages. A sample-barcoded 5' primer and a J-beta primer mix were used in a second PCR of about 7 to 12 cycles. TCRdb redid the calling of the 5' RACE reads with MiXCR, one entry per CDR3 protein. This table has approximately 800,000 distinct CDR3 sequences, 46% appearing once. Sequencing was performed on blood. All receptors come from an elderly man in good health.

The count of this clonotype is one. This chain joins TRBV20-1 and TRBJ2-1, with D possibly TRBD2 on 5 matching bases. Between the trimmed V and J ends, which lost 2 bases and 8 bases, there was a span of 13 bases. The germline V gene encodes CDR1 DFQATT and CDR2 SNEGSKA (reference sequence). The CDR3 is 13 residues long. The CDR3 DNA reads TGCAGTGCTAGACTAACTAGATTGCATGAGCAGTTCTTC. Residues: CSARLTRLHEQFF.

The rearrangement joins TRBV7-3 to TRBJ2-5, with D unresolved. Germline CDR1 is SGHTA and CDR2 is FQGTGA. V gave up 0 bases and J gave up 0 bases, with 2 bases separating them. CDR3 length: 13 amino acids. Here the CDR3 reads CASSLTDQETQYF. The CDR3 DNA is TGTGCCAGCAGCTTAACAGACCAAGAGACCCAGTACTTC.

This clonotype was recorded many times. V usage is TRBV5-6 and J usage is TRBJ2-1; D remains ambiguous. CDR1 is SGHDT, CDR2 YYEEEE, per germline. CDR3 length equals 12 residues. V shed 2 bases and J shed 8 bases, with 8 bases lying between them. DNA for the CDR3: TGTGCCAGCAGCTTAGGTACGCATGAGCAGTTCTTC. Translating it yields CASSLGTHEQFF.

This rearrangement joins TRBV7-3 to TRBJ2-3; weak D call: TRBD2 (5 bases). The CDR3 is 14 residues long. Germline V lookup: CDR1 SGHTA, CDR2 FQGTGA. V dropped 6 bases and J dropped 3 bases, with 13 bases sitting between them. In nucleotides, the CDR3 is TGTGCCAGCAGAGGCCCAGCGGTGACAGATACGCAGTATTTT. It is translated as CASRGPAVTDTQYF.

The rearrangement uses TRBV7-2 and TRBJ2-3; TRBD2 is a possible D gene (7 bases). Germline V lookup: CDR1 SGHTA, CDR2 FQGNSA. CDR3 length equals 12 residues. The V end lost 5 bases, the J end lost 7 bases, and 10 bases lay between the germline ends. CDR3 coding DNA: TGTGCCAGCAGCGAGGGGGGGAATACGCAGTATTTT. Translating gives CASSEGGNTQYF. The variable domain in full, completed from reference TRBV7-2 and TRBJ2-3, reads GAGVSQSPSNKVTEKGKDVELRCDPISGHTALYWYRQSLGQGLEFLIYFQGNSAPDKSGLPSDRFSAERTGGSVSTLTIQRTQQEDSAVYLCASSEGGNTQYFGPGTRLTVL.

The chain combines TRBV5-5 with TRBJ2-3; 9 positions agree with TRBD1. V shed 4 bases, J shed 1 base, and the junction held 7 bases outside the gene matches. This CDR3 has 16 residues. Per the germline V gene, CDR1 is SGHKS and CDR2 is YYEKEE (reference sequence). The CDR3 DNA is TGTGCCAGCAGCGTGTCTACAGGGGGCGGCACAGATACGCAGTATTTT. As protein: CASSVSTGGGTDTQYF.

V is TRBV4-2 and J is TRBJ2-6; D remains unclear. Between the trimmed V and J ends, which lost 0 bases and 0 bases, there was a span of 9 bases. Germline CDR1 reads LGHNA; CDR2 reads YNFKEQ. This CDR3 contains 17 residues. The CDR3 loop reads CASSQESRSSGANVLTF. As DNA, the CDR3 is TGTGCCAGCAGCCAAGAATCGCGAAGCTCTGGGGCCAACGTCCTGACTTTC.

The rearrangement joins TRBV6-6 to TRBJ1-6; D remains unclear. This CDR3 has 13 amino acids. Between the trimmed V and J ends, which lost 0 bases and 7 bases, there was a span of 4 bases. Germline V gene data show CDR1 as MNHNY and CDR2 as SVGAGI (reference sequence). This CDR3 reads CASSYSENSPLHF. For the CDR3, the DNA is TGTGCCAGCAGTTACTCAGAGAATTCACCCCTCCACTTT.

This chain links TRBV28 with TRBJ2-7, with 9 bases identical to TRBD2. The J segment lost 4 bases and the V segment lost 5 bases, leaving 6 bases of the junction unmatched. Per germline, CDR1 MDHEN and CDR2 SYDVKM. The CDR3 totals 14 residues. CDR3 sequence (DNA): TGTGCCAGCAGTAATCCGGGACTAGCTTACGAGCAGTACTTC. Encoded protein: CASSNPGLAYEQYF.